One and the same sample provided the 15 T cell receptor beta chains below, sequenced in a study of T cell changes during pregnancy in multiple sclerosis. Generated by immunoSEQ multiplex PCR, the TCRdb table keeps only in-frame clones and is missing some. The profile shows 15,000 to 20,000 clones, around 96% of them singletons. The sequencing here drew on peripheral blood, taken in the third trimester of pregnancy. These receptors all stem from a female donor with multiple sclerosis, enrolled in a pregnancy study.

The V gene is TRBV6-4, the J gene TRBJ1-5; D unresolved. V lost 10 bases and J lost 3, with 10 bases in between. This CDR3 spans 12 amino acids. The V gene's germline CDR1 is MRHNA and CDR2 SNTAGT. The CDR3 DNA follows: TGTGCCATATTTTGTCCCAATCAGCCCCAGCATTTT. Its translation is CAIFCPNQPQHF.

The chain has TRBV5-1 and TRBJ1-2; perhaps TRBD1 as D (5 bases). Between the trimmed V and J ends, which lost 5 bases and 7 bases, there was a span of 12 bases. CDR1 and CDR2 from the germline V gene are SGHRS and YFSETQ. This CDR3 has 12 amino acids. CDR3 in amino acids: CASSRGEGGYTF. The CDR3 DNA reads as TGCGCCAGCAGTAGAGGGGAGGGTGGCTACACCTTC.

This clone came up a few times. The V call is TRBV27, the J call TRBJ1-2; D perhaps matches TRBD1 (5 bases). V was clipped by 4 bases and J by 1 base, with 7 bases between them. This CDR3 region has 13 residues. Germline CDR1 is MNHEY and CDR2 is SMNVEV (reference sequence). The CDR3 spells CASSSRDNYGYTF. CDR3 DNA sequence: TGTGCCAGCAGTTCCAGGGATAACTATGGCTACACCTTC.

In DNA form, the CDR3 reads TGTGCCAGCTCCTCACGGGCGGGCAACACCGGGGAGCTGTTTTTT. Translated: CASSSRAGNTGELFF. The genes are TRBV27 and TRBJ2-2; D perhaps matches TRBD2 (5 bases). CDR1 and CDR2 (germline): MNHEY, SMNVEV (reference sequence). V was cut by 8 bases and J by 2 bases, with 15 bases left in between. The CDR3 runs 15 residues.

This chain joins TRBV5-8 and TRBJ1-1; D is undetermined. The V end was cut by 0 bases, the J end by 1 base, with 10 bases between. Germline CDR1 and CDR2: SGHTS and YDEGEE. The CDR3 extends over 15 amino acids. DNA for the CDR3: TGTGCCAGCAGCTTGGCCGGGATTCCGAACACTGAAGCTTTCTTT. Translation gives CASSLAGIPNTEAFF.

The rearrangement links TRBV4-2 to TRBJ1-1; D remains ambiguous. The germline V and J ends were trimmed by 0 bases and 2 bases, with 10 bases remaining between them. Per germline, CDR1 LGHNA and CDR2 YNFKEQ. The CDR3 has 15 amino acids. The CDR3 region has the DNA TGTGCCAGCAGCCAAGATAAATACTTTAACACTGAAGCTTTCTTT. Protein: CASSQDKYFNTEAFF.

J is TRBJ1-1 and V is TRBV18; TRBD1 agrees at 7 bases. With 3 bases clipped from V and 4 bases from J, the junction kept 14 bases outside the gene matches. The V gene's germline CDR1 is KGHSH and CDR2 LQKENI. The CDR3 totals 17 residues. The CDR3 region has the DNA TGTGCCAGCTCACCTTTTGAGACAGGGACGGGACCCACTGAAGCTTTCTTT. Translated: CASSPFETGTGPTEAFF.

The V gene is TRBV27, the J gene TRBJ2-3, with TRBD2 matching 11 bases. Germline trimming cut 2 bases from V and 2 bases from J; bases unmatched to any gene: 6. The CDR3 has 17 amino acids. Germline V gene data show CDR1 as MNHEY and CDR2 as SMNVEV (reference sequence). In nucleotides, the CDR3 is TGTGCCAGCAGTTTAGACCCACTAGCGGGAGTCACAGATACGCAGTATTTT. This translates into CASSLDPLAGVTDTQYF.

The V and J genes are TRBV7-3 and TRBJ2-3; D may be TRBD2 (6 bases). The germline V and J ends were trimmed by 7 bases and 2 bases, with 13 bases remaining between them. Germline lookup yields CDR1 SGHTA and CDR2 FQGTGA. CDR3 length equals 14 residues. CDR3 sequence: CASTNGGTTDTQYF. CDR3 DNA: TGTGCCAGCACCAATGGGGGGACCACAGATACGCAGTATTTT.

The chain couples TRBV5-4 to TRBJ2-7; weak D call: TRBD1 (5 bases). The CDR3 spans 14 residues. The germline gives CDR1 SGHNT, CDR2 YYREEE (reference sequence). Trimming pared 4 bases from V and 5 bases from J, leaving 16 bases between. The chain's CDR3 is CASSNIDSSHEQYF. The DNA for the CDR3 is TGTGCCAGCAGCAATATCGACAGTTCCCACGAGCAGTACTTC.

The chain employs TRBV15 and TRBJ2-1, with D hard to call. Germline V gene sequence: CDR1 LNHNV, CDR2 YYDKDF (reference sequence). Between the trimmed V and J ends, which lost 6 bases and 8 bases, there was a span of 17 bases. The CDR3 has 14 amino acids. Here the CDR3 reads CATSLISAVDEQFF. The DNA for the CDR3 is TGTGCCACCAGTCTTATTAGTGCGGTCGATGAGCAGTTCTTC.

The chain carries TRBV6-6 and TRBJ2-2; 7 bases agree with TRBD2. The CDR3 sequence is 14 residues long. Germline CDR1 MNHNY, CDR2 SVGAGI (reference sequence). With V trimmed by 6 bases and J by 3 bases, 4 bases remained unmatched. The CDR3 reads CASRLTSDTGELFF. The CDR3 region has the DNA TGTGCCAGCAGACTTACTAGCGACACCGGGGAGCTGTTTTTT.

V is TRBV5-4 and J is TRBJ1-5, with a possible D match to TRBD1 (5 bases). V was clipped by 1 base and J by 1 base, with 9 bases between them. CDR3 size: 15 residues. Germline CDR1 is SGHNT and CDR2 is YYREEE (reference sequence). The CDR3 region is CASSLNPGSNQPQHF. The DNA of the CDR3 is TGTGCCAGCAGCTTGAATCCAGGGAGCAATCAGCCCCAGCATTTT.

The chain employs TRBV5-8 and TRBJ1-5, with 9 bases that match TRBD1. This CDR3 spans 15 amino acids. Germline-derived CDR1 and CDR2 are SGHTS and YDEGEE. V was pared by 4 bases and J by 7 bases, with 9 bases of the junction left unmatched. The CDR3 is CASSRTGEFGQPQHF. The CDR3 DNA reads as TGTGCCAGCAGCCGGACAGGGGAGTTCGGGCAGCCCCAGCATTTT.

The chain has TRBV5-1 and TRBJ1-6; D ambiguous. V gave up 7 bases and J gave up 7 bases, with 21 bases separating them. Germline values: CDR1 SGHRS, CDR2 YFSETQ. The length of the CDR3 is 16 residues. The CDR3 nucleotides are TGCGCCAGCCGGAATGAGCGGGATTATTTCAATTCACCCCTCCACTTT. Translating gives CASRNERDYFNSPLHF. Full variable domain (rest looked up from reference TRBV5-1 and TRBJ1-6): KAGVTQTPRYLIKTRGQQVTLSCSPISGHRSVSWYQQTPGQGLQFLFEYFSETQRNKGNFPGRFSGRQFSNSRSEMNVSTLELGDSALYLCASRNERDYFNSPLHFGNGTRLTVT.